This T cell receptor beta chain emerged from a study of CD8 T cells in ankylosing spondylitis. This clonotype was seen a handful of times. As yet, its antigen is unknown. General study points: Reportedly, significant enrichment of disease-linked clones occurred in matched ankylosing spondylitis synovial fluid.

V was trimmed by 2 bases and J by 6 bases, leaving 10 bases between them. Germline V gene lookup returns CDR1 MNHNY and CDR2 SVGAGI (reference sequence). CDR3 length: 13 amino acids. MiXCR, run by TCRdb on the 5' RACE reads, gives a single entry per CDR3 protein. The top ten hold about 4% of the sample, which has nearly 250,000 distinct CDR3 sequences, under 35% seen once. The source of this sequence is a male donor with ankylosing spondylitis or in good health (not recorded which). Sequencing input: blood, either unsorted or a sorted T cell fraction (not recorded which). The chain is built from TRBV6-6 and TRBJ1-2; a weak D match, TRBD1 (5 bases). The CDR3 region has the DNA TGTGCCAGCAGTTACAGGACCAGGGATGGCTACACCTTC. Translated, it gives CASSYRTRDGYTF.